This T cell receptor (beta chain) was identified in a study of blood T cell repertoires in COVID-19. Only in-frame clones appear in the TCRdb table, and some are missing; sequencing was by immunoSEQ multiplex PCR. The sample holds 360,000 or so clones; roughly 89% are singletons and the top ten take around 1.7%. This receptor was identified in a woman aged 25 to 39 who had recovered from COVID-19. Sequenced input: PBMCs or T cells enriched from blood (not recorded which).

The CDR3 DNA follows: TGTGCCAGCAGCGGGCCGGGACACCAATCCTACGAGCAGTACTTC. The encoded protein is CASSGPGHQSYEQYF. J is TRBJ2-7 and V is TRBV7-9; D is perhaps TRBD1 (6 bases). The CDR3 consists of 15 residues. The germline V gene has CDR1 SEHNR and CDR2 FQNEAQ (reference sequence). V was trimmed by 5 bases and J by 1 base, leaving 15 bases between them.